This T cell receptor beta chain was identified during a study of T cell repertoires in cytomegalovirus infection. TCRdb reprocessed the reads with MiXCR, giving one entry per CDR3 protein. The table records 100,000 or so distinct CDR3 sequences, 16% of them present only once. V dropped 5 bases and J dropped 3; count of bases not matched to a gene: 10. Germline loops: CDR1 MNHEY, CDR2 SVGAGI. The CDR3 covers 16 residues. The specimen sequenced was PBMCs. The gene calls are TRBV6-5 and TRBJ1-2; 9 bases line up with TRBD1. This TCR derives from a human donor in good health (CMV status not recorded). Some clones in this sample may be carry-over from other donors' samples. Here the CDR3 reads CASSGDRAEIDYGYTF. The CDR3 nucleotides read TGTGCCAGCAGTGGGGACAGGGCGGAGATCGACTATGGCTACACCTTC.